What follows is one T cell receptor (beta chain) and its context. What this receptor recognizes is not known. There are no base qualities to consult, and no much larger clone falls within one base. The data originate from a study of blood T cell repertoires in COVID-19 (dated by TCRdb to 2019 to 2021). The study in broad terms: The collaborator samples originated in the United States, Italy and Spain and spanned the acute and convalescent phases of COVID-19. The material from the prospective study consisted of cDNA or gDNA derived from T cells, B-cell-depleted T cells, or PBMCs. Subjects who had been exposed to COVID-19, were actively infected with it, or had recovered from it provided the deeply sampled blood TCRbeta repertoires that made up the dataset. The repertoires were released in a freely available public database meant as a resource for research on the immune response to SARS-CoV-2. The samples were drawn from two sources: the first 160 participants of the ongoing ImmuneRACE study, and 1,254 subjects contributed by 6 global collaborators. The sample metadata nearly always contained a de-identified subject ID, COVID-19 status, age in years and sex. Where available, HLA class I and class II types were taken from metadata supplied by the sample provider and were not determined by assay-based typing.

The germline V gene specifies LGHNA as CDR1 and YSLEER as CDR2. For this chain, trimming is 0 bases at the V end and 10 bases at the J end, and the number of junction bases without a gene match is 4. Inclusive of the bounding cysteine and phenylalanine, the CDR3 is 14 residues long. Only the CDR3 DNA is retained, 42 bases long and in frame from the first base. Samples from volunteer blood donors who had recovered from COVID-19 were contributed by a second Seattle source. Collaborating institutions collected whole blood in K2EDTA tubes following their own protocols. For TCRbeta analysis, collaborators shipped samples in one of three forms: frozen whole blood, isolated PBMCs, or DNA extracted from either of those sample types. What the research found in general, with its limitations: How much clinical and demographic metadata was included differed by source and by participant, and the metadata was provided uncurated.

The immunoSEQ Assay, a bias-controlled multiplex PCR, was used to amplify TCRbeta CDR3 regions from genomic DNA. Regarding the original processing steps: Within the assay, amplification of reference gene primers was used to estimate how many nucleated cells each sample contained. To quantify the absolute abundance of each unique TCRbeta CDR3 rearrangement, sequence reads were collapsed and filtered. For each sample, productive Simpson clonality was calculated by taking the square root of Simpson's diversity index across productive rearrangements. Held by TCRdb, this immuneACCESS table contains in-frame sequences only and omits some clones. Under half of the omission traces to an unresolved V gene where checked; the cause of the rest is unknown. That table gives V, J and clone size, and the DNA gave D and trimming. For this sample there are roughly 260,000 clones; roughly 88% appear just once. Approximately 2.1% of the sample lies in the top ten.

This TCR was recovered from a woman aged 40 to 50 who had recovered from COVID-19. Sequenced input: peripheral blood. The chain uses TRBV4-3 and TRBJ2-1, with 9 junctional bases fitting TRBD2. CDR3 reads: CASSQDSREGEQFF. The bases are TGCGCCAGCAGCCAAGATTCGCGGGAGGGGGAGCAGTTCTTC.